The 20 T cell receptor beta chains below all came from one sample that was sequenced in a study of T-cell memory formation after mild COVID-19. One entry per CDR3 protein results from TCRdb running MiXCR on the 5' RACE reads. The sample consists of 430,000 or so distinct CDR3 sequences, 20% to 30% of them appearing once. The sample comprised PBMCs or a T cell subset sorted from them (not recorded which). All receptors come from an adult woman who had mild COVID-19 (a few samples of this study predate the infection). Cell type and time point are not known.

This chain uses TRBV4-2 with TRBJ2-1; 7 nucleotides line up with TRBD1. V lost 1 base, J lost 7 bases, and 4 bases stayed unmatched. The CDR3 covers 14 residues. Germline CDR1 reads LGHNA; CDR2 reads YNFKEQ. The CDR3 DNA sequence: TGTGCCAGCAGCCAAGGGGACAGTTTAAATGAGCAGTTCTTC. Residues: CASSQGDSLNEQFF.

This clonotype was found a few times. The gene calls are TRBV19 and TRBJ2-2; the D gene could be TRBD1 or TRBD2 (6 bases each). The CDR3 is 15 residues long. The germline V gene has CDR1 LNHDA and CDR2 SQIVND (reference sequence). V gave up 10 bases and J gave up 6 bases, with 21 bases separating them. Written as DNA, the CDR3 is TGTGCCATTACCGGGGGCCACCTGGTGTCCGGGGAGCTGTTTTTT. It codes for CAITGGHLVSGELFF.

The chain couples TRBV20-1 to TRBJ1-1; maybe TRBD1 (6 bases). The CDR3 runs to 14 residues. V lost 3 bases and J lost 4, with 15 bases in between. In germline, CDR1 is DFQATT, CDR2 SNEGSKA (reference sequence). Here the CDR3 DNA reads TGCAGTGCTAGGGGGGGGCCCTCGGTCACTGAAGCTTTCTTT. Amino acids: CSARGGPSVTEAFF.

The chain employs TRBV18 and TRBJ1-5, with unresolved D. The V end lost 1 base, the J end lost 0 bases, and 10 bases lay between the germline ends. The CDR3 sequence is 16 residues long. CDR1 KGHSH and CDR2 LQKENI come from the germline V gene. The CDR3 region has the DNA TGTGCCAGCTCACCACTACCACAGTCTAGCAATCAGCCCCAGCATTTT. This encodes CASSPLPQSSNQPQHF.

V is TRBV7-2 and J is TRBJ2-5, with 9 bases that match TRBD2. V lost 10 bases and J lost 5; bases outside the gene matches: 20. The germline CDR1 and CDR2 sequences are SGHTA and FQGNSA. CDR3 size: 17 residues. DNA for the CDR3: TGTGCCACCTCCGGAACACGACGCGGGGGGGCCGGGGAGACCCAGTACTTC. It is translated as CATSGTRRGGAGETQYF.

V gene TRBV5-5 combines with J gene TRBJ1-2; unclear D gene. This CDR3 contains 14 residues. Trimming stripped 1 base from V and 5 bases from J, with 12 bases between. Germline values: CDR1 SGHKS, CDR2 YYEKEE (reference sequence). This CDR3 reads CASSLTSEGYGYTF. CDR3 DNA sequence: TGTGCCAGCAGCTTGACGTCAGAGGGATATGGCTACACCTTC.

This clonotype was seen only a few times. The V and J genes are TRBV6-5 and TRBJ2-7; D is undetermined. This CDR3 region has 11 residues. Germline lookup yields CDR1 MNHEY and CDR2 SVGAGI. The germline V and J ends were trimmed by 3 bases and 4 bases, with 4 bases remaining between them. In DNA form, the CDR3 reads TGTGCCAGCAGTTATCGGTACGAGCAGTACTTC. This gives the protein CASSYRYEQYF.

This clonotype has only a few counts. J is TRBJ1-1 and V is TRBV6-5; TRBD1 matches at 7 bases. Unmatched junction bases numbered 6, after V lost 7 bases and J lost 7 bases. The CDR3 length is 12 residues. Germline V CDR1 and CDR2: MNHEY, SVGAGI. The DNA for the CDR3 is TGTGCCAGCACCCAGGGGGGTGGTGAAGCTTTCTTT. Protein: CASTQGGGEAFF.

This chain uses TRBV19 with TRBJ2-5; no firm D call. This CDR3 has 13 amino acids. V was shortened by 1 base and J by 4 bases, with 7 bases between the two germline ends. Germline CDR1 and CDR2: LNHDA and SQIVND (reference sequence). DNA for the CDR3: TGTGCCAGTAGTATAGGTCGAGGAGAGACCCAGTACTTC. Protein product: CASSIGRGETQYF.

This CDR3 is CASSLGLAGGPLFEQFF. The CDR3 bases are TGTGCCAGCTCACTTGGACTAGCGGGAGGGCCCCTCTTTGAGCAGTTCTTC. The V call is TRBV18, the J call TRBJ2-1; 15 bases line up with TRBD2. V gave up 4 bases and J gave up 9 bases; unmatched junction bases: 10. The CDR3 covers 17 residues. The V gene's germline CDR1 is KGHSH and CDR2 LQKENI. Complete variable domain (other parts from reference TRBV18 and TRBJ2-1): NAGVMQNPRHLVRRRGQEARLRCSPMKGHSHVYWYRQLPEEGLKFMVYLQKENIIDESGMPKERFSAEFPKEGPSILRIQQVVRGDSAAYFCASSLGLAGGPLFEQFFGPGTRLTVL.

This clonotype was counted between two and nine times. V gene TRBV11-1 combines with J gene TRBJ2-4; 7 positions match TRBD1. V was pared by 5 bases and J by 6 bases, with 10 bases of the junction left unmatched. CDR1 is SGHAT and CDR2 is FQDESV in the germline V gene (reference sequence). CDR3 length: 15 amino acids. DNA of the CDR3: TGTGCCAGCAGCAGGACAGGCGGCGCGTTAAACATTCAGTACTTC. Translated: CASSRTGGALNIQYF.

This clonotype was recorded only once. V is TRBV7-3 and J is TRBJ2-7; D not resolved. Germline CDR1 and CDR2: SGHTA and FQGTGA. The CDR3 totals 15 residues. Trimming cost V 0 bases and J 4 bases, with 13 bases left between them. CDR3 DNA sequence: TGTGCCAGCAGCTTAACTCGGCAGGATAGGTACGAGCAGTACTTC. Translation: CASSLTRQDRYEQYF.

The chain uses TRBV6-5 and TRBJ2-1; 9 bases fit TRBD2. CDR1 and CDR2 (germline): MNHEY, SVGAGI. This CDR3 region has 19 residues. Unmatched junction bases numbered 19, after V lost 4 bases and J lost 6 bases. CDR3 protein: CASSLRQYGGLALGNEQFF. The DNA of the CDR3 is TGTGCCAGCAGTTTACGACAATACGGCGGACTAGCGCTAGGCAATGAGCAGTTCTTC.

This chain connects TRBV12-3 or TRBV12-4 to TRBJ2-7; maybe TRBD1 (6 bases). This CDR3 is 13 amino acids long. Trimming took off 2 bases at V and 5 bases at J, with 10 bases between the two ends. The chain's CDR3 is CASSLTGRHEQYF. The DNA for the CDR3 is TGTGCCAGCAGTTTAACAGGGAGACACGAGCAGTACTTC.

This clonotype came up a few times. The chain links TRBV4-1 to TRBJ1-1; D is uncertain. Germline loops: CDR1 MGHRA, CDR2 YSYEKL. The V and J ends lost 1 base and 0 bases respectively, with 12 bases between them. The CDR3 runs 16 residues. CDR3 in amino acids: CASSQVGGPLNTEAFF. CDR3 nucleotides: TGCGCCAGCAGCCAAGTTGGAGGACCTCTGAACACTGAAGCTTTCTTT.

This clonotype came up a few times. The rearrangement joins TRBV7-2 to TRBJ2-7, with D unresolved. V was clipped by 0 bases and J by 2 bases, with 5 bases between them. CDR1 and CDR2 (germline): SGHTA, FQGNSA. This CDR3 contains 13 residues. CDR3 coding DNA: TGTGCCAGCAGCTTAGCGGTCCCCTACGAGCAGTACTTC. Protein sequence: CASSLAVPYEQYF.

The chain is built from TRBV5-1 and TRBJ2-1; TRBD2 agrees at 10 bases. The germline V gene has CDR1 SGHRS and CDR2 YFSETQ. CDR3 size: 18 residues. The trim removed 0 bases at V and 2 bases at J, leaving 8 bases unmatched. The CDR3 loop reads CASSLGQVSGGPYNEQFF. CDR3 bases: TGCGCCAGCAGCTTGGGGCAGGTTAGCGGGGGGCCCTACAATGAGCAGTTCTTC. Complete variable domain (other parts from reference TRBV5-1 and TRBJ2-1): KAGVTQTPRYLIKTRGQQVTLSCSPISGHRSVSWYQQTPGQGLQFLFEYFSETQRNKGNFPGRFSGRQFSNSRSEMNVSTLELGDSALYLCASSLGQVSGGPYNEQFFGPGTRLTVL.

This clonotype has just a few counts. The chain recombines TRBV5-1 with TRBJ2-1; D not certain. The CDR3 spans 16 residues. V lost 3 bases to trimming and J lost 3 bases, with 16 bases between them. Germline V gene sequence: CDR1 SGHRS, CDR2 YFSETQ. CDR3 bases: TGCGCCAGCAGCTCTCTCGAGAACCAGGTCTACAATGAGCAGTTCTTC. This encodes CASSSLENQVYNEQFF.

This clonotype appeared a few times. The chain carries TRBV12-3 or TRBV12-4 and TRBJ2-7, with D tentatively TRBD1 (6 bases). The CDR3 is 17 amino acids. Trimming left V 1 base short and J 5 bases short, with 21 bases between. CDR3 DNA sequence: TGTGCCAGCAGTTTAGTTCCCGGACAGAGAGTCGCTAACGAGCAGTACTTC. Translation: CASSLVPGQRVANEQYF.

The chain couples TRBV25-1 to TRBJ1-2; D is ambiguous. Germline-derived CDR1 and CDR2 are MGHDK and SYGVNS. The CDR3 is made up of 14 amino acids. The germline V and J ends were trimmed by 4 bases and 8 bases, with 17 bases remaining between them. The CDR3 DNA reads as TGTGCCAGCAGTGCTCTCCGTGGGGTAACCGGCTACACCTTC. Translation: CASSALRGVTGYTF.